This T cell receptor beta chain was documented in a study of shared clonotypes between healthy human individuals. The data were produced by immunoSEQ multiplex PCR, yet TCRdb's version contains in-frame clones alone and is incomplete. The sample comprises 2,500,000 or so clones, 85% to 95% of which are singletons, and roughly 0.15% rests with the top ten. CDR3 size: 16 residues. From germline, CDR1 is MGHRA and CDR2 YSYEKL. Unmatched junction bases numbered 12, after V lost 4 bases and J lost 8 bases. With respect to this clone: Its antigen remains unknown.

All donors qualified as healthy HIV-negative adults and had experienced no recent acute infections or vaccinations. Partitioning of CD4+ cells yielded a CD45RA+ naive subset and a CD45RA-negative memory subset. Study-level points and caveats: Although depth was large, rarefaction showed that sequencing of the sorted subsets was incomplete. The sampled material consisted only of blood, and tissue repertoires are likely to differ.

The sequence derives from a young man in good health. The sample was naive CD4+ T cells sorted from blood. Subset denoted: CD45RA+ positively selected. The J gene is TRBJ2-4, the V gene TRBV4-1; 9 nucleotides agree with TRBD2. The DNA of the CDR3 is TGCGCCAGCAGCCTCAGACTAGCGCGGGGGGGCGACATTCAGTACTTC. It translates to CASSLRLARGGDIQYF.